Following are 14 T cell receptor beta chains from one sample sequenced in a study of blood T cell repertoires in COVID-19. Assay used: immunoSEQ multiplex PCR; TCRdb lists only in-frame clones, some missing. This sample has about 110,000 clones, with about 91% found just once. Specimen: peripheral blood. The receptors come from a woman aged 50 to 60 with active or convalescent COVID-19.

The genes are TRBV28 and TRBJ1-1; 8 bases map to TRBD1. Germline-derived CDR1 and CDR2 are MDHEN and SYDVKM. V gave up 7 bases and J gave up 2 bases; unmatched junction bases: 9. CDR3 length: 15 amino acids. CDR3 in amino acids: CASILPGTGNTEAFF. Written as DNA, the CDR3 is TGTGCCAGCATCCTCCCCGGGACAGGCAACACTGAAGCTTTCTTT.

The gene calls are TRBV10-3 and TRBJ2-7; TRBD1 matches at 9 bases. Germline loops: CDR1 ENHRY, CDR2 SYGVKD. V dropped 6 bases and J dropped 6; count of bases not matched to a gene: 9. CDR3 length: 14 residues. In DNA form, the CDR3 reads TGTGCCATCAGCGGCGGGACAGGGCCCTCCGAGCAGTACTTC. It codes for CAISGGTGPSEQYF.

The chain recombines TRBV27 with TRBJ1-6; the D gene is possibly TRBD1 (5 bases). CDR3 size: 15 residues. The germline V gene has CDR1 MNHEY and CDR2 SMNVEV (reference sequence). Trimming left V 5 bases short and J 7 bases short, with 15 bases between. CDR3 nucleotides: TGTGCCAGCAGTCAACCAGGGTTGAGGAATTCACCCCTCCACTTT. Translation gives CASSQPGLRNSPLHF.

This chain connects TRBV2 to TRBJ2-5; TRBD2 matches at 7 bases. V lost 8 bases and J lost 2; bases outside the gene matches: 14. Germline values: CDR1 SNHLY, CDR2 FYNNEI. This CDR3 is built from 16 residues. CDR3 protein: CASGRAASGHQETQYF. CDR3 bases: TGTGCCAGCGGCCGAGCGGCTAGCGGACATCAAGAGACCCAGTACTTC.

This chain uses TRBV5-6 with TRBJ2-1, with TRBD2 matching over 7 bases. The length of the CDR3 is 17 residues. The V and J ends lost 0 bases and 4 bases, in that order; junction bases with no gene match: 10. CDR1 is SGHDT and CDR2 is YYEEEE in the germline V gene. The DNA for the CDR3 is TGTGCCAGCAGCTTGGTAGGACTAGATGACTTTTACAATGAGCAGTTCTTC. This encodes CASSLVGLDDFYNEQFF. The variable domain in full, with the rest retrieved from reference TRBV5-6 and TRBJ2-1, is DAGVTQSPTHLIKTRGQQVTLRCSPKSGHDTVSWYQQALGQGPQFIFQYYEEEERQRGNFPDRFSGHQFPNYSSELNVNALLLGDSALYLCASSLVGLDDFYNEQFFGPGTRLTVL.

The gene calls are TRBV2 and TRBJ2-1; D remains ambiguous. Germline values: CDR1 SNHLY, CDR2 FYNNEI. The germline V and J ends were trimmed by 0 bases and 9 bases, with 12 bases remaining between them. The CDR3 runs 14 residues. CDR3 in DNA: TGTGCCAGCAGTGAAGCTGGAACAGCAGGTGAGCAGTTCTTC. Translation: CASSEAGTAGEQFF.

This rearrangement joins TRBV27 to TRBJ2-3, with 13 bases identical to TRBD2. The CDR3 covers 13 residues. The V and J ends lost 5 bases and 14 bases, in that order; junction bases with no gene match: 7. CDR1 is MNHEY, CDR2 SMNVEV, per germline (reference sequence). CDR3 in amino acids: CASSPWTSGSLYF. The CDR3 DNA sequence: TGTGCCAGCAGTCCCTGGACTAGCGGGAGCCTGTATTTT.

The chain joins TRBV7-9 to TRBJ1-4; possibly TRBD1 for D (5 bases). Deletions cut 5 bases from V and 7 bases from J, with 17 bases between. Germline V lookup: CDR1 SEHNR, CDR2 FQNEAQ (reference sequence). CDR3 size: 15 residues. The CDR3 reads CASSRGAGGVEKLFF. The CDR3 nucleotides read TGTGCCAGCAGCCGTGGGGCAGGTGGCGTTGAAAAACTGTTTTTT. Using reference TRBV7-9 and TRBJ1-4 for the parts outside the CDR3, the full variable domain is DTGVSQNPRHKITKRGQNVTFRCDPISEHNRLYWYRQTLGQGPEFLTYFQNEAQLEKSRLLSDRFSAERPKGSFSTLEIQRTEQGDSAMYLCASSRGAGGVEKLFFGSGTQLSVL.

A few counts support this clone. The rearrangement links TRBV9 to TRBJ2-1, with TRBD2 identical over 7 bases. In germline, CDR1 is SGDLS, CDR2 YYNGEE. Losses at the gene ends were 4 bases for V and 6 bases for J; bases not matched to a gene: 13. The CDR3 has 16 amino acids. The CDR3, as DNA: TGTGCCAGCAGCCTCCACCCCGGACTAGTCGCCAATGAGCAGTTCTTC. This sequence encodes CASSLHPGLVANEQFF.

This clone was detected a few times. Other DNA sequences in the same sample also yield this CDR3. The CDR3 DNA sequence: TGTGCCAGCAGCCCAGGACAGGGGAATTCACCCCTCCACTTT. This codes for CASSPGQGNSPLHF. The chain is built from TRBV3-1 (or the pseudogene TRBV3-2) and TRBJ1-6; 9 positions agree with TRBD1. Germline V gives CDR1 LGHDT, CDR2 YNNKEL (reference sequence). The CDR3 extends over 14 amino acids. The trim removed 4 bases at V and 7 bases at J, leaving 2 bases unmatched.

The chain couples TRBV5-1 to TRBJ1-2, with 11 bases matching TRBD1. CDR1 and CDR2 from the germline V gene are SGHRS and YFSETQ. CDR3 size: 15 residues. Trimming took 4 bases from V and 4 from J; bases not matched to a gene: 6. This chain's CDR3 is CASSRPGTGGYGYTF. The CDR3 region has the DNA TGCGCCAGCAGCCGTCCCGGGACAGGGGGCTATGGCTACACCTTC.

CDR3: CASSIRASGRQDTQYF. CDR3 nucleotide sequence: TGTGCCAGTAGTATAAGGGCTAGCGGGAGACAAGATACGCAGTATTTT. The chain employs TRBV19 and TRBJ2-3; 10 nucleotides line up with TRBD2. Looked up from germline, CDR1 is LNHDA and CDR2 is SQIVND (reference sequence). V dropped 2 bases and J dropped 5; count of bases not matched to a gene: 7. There are 16 residues in the CDR3.

This chain connects TRBV28 to TRBJ2-6; D is perhaps TRBD1 (5 bases). The V end lost 10 bases, the J end lost 2 bases, and 12 bases lay between the germline ends. The CDR3 length is 14 residues. Germline V gives CDR1 MDHEN, CDR2 SYDVKM. CDR3 in amino acids: CATPRAPGANVLTF. CDR3 DNA: TGTGCCACCCCCAGGGCGCCTGGGGCCAACGTCCTGACTTTC.

V is TRBV28 and J is TRBJ1-1, with 7 positions matching TRBD1. This CDR3 is built from 12 residues. Germline CDR1 is MDHEN and CDR2 is SYDVKM. Trimming took 5 bases from V and 8 from J; bases not matched to a gene: 5. The CDR3 bases are TGTGCCAGCAGTGGGTACAGGGGCGAAGCTTTCTTT. It codes for CASSGYRGEAFF.